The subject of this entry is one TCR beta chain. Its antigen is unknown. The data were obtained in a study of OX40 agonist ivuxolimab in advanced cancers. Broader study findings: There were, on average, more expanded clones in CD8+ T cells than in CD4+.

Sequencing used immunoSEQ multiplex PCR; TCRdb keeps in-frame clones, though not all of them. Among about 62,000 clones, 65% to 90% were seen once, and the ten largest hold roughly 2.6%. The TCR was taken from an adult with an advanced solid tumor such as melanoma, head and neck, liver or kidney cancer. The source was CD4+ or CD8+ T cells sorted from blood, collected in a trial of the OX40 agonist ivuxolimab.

The CDR3 bases are TGTGCCAGCAGCCCATTAACCGGGACAGGGTTTCGTCTTATCGATGGCTACACCTTC. Translating it yields CASSPLTGTGFRLIDGYTF. This chain joins TRBV14 and TRBJ1-2; 9 nucleotides line up with TRBD1. V lost 4 bases to trimming and J lost 6 bases; unmatched junction nucleotides: 21. The germline V gene has CDR1 SGHDN and CDR2 FVKESK. The CDR3 spans 19 residues.